This T cell receptor (beta chain) was recovered during a study of shared clonotypes between healthy human individuals. The study, taken as a whole, reports: The small donor group covered limited genetic and exposure diversity.

As regards this clone: Its antigen is undetermined.

Profiled with immunoSEQ multiplex PCR; TCRdb holds only in-frame clones, not every one. Here the sample spans about 560,000 clones, 70% to 80% being singletons. J was trimmed by 2 bases and V by 6 bases; bases with no gene match: 5. The CDR3 runs 14 residues. Germline CDR1 and CDR2: SEHNR and FQNEAQ (reference sequence). This chain connects TRBV7-9 to TRBJ2-3; 7 bases align to TRBD2. The source of this sequence is a woman in her thirties or forties in good health. Some clones in this sample may be carry-over from other donors' samples. Sequencing was performed on PBMCs. The CDR3 sequence is CASRRETPTDTQYF. The CDR3 coding sequence is TGTGCCAGCAGGCGGGAGACCCCCACAGATACGCAGTATTTT. Full variable domain (outside the CDR3, taken from reference TRBV7-9 and TRBJ2-3): DTGVSQNPRHKITKRGQNVTFRCDPISEHNRLYWYRQTLGQGPEFLTYFQNEAQLEKSRLLSDRFSAERPKGSFSTLEIQRTEQGDSAMYLCASRRETPTDTQYFGPGTRLTVL.